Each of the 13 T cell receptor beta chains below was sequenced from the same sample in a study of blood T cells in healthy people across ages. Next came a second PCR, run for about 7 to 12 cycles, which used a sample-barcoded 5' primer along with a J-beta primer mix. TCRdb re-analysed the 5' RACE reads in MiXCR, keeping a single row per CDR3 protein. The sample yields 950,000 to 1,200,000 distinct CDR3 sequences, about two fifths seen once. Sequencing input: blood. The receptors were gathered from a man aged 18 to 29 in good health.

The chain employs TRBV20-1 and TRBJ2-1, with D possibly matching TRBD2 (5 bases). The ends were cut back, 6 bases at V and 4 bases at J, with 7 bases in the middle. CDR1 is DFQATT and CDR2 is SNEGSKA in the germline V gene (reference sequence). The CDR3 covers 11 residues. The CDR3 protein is CSAGDYNEQFF. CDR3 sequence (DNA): TGCAGTGCCGGGGATTACAATGAGCAGTTCTTC.

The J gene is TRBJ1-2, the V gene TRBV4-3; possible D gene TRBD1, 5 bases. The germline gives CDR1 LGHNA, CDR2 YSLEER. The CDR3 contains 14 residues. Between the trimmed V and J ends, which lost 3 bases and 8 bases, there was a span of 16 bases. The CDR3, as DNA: TGCGCCAGCAGCCATGCTCAGGGCCTGGGCGGCTACACCTTC. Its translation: CASSHAQGLGGYTF.

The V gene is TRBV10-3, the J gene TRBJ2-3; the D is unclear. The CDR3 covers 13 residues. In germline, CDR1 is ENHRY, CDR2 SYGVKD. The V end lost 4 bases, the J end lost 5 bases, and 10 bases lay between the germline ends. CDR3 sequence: CAISGGIGDTQYF. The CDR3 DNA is TGTGCCATCAGTGGGGGAATCGGAGATACGCAGTATTTT.

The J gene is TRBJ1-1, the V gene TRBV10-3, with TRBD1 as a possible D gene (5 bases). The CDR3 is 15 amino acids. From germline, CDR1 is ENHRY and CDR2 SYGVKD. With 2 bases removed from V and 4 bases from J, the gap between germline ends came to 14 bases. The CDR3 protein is CAISELGPGGTEAFF. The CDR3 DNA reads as TGTGCCATCAGTGAGCTGGGACCTGGGGGCACTGAAGCTTTCTTT.

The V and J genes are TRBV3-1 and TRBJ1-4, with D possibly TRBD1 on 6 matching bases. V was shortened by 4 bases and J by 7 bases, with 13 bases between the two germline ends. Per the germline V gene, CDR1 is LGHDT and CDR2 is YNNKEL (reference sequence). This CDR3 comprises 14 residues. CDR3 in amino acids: CASSRRGNLEKLFF. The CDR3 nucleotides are TGTGCCAGCAGCCGCAGGGGCAACCTTGAAAAACTGTTTTTT.

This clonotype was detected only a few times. The chain's CDR3 is CASSGGTSGSYNEQFF. CDR3 nucleotide sequence: TGTGCCAGCAGCGGGGGGACTAGCGGCTCCTACAATGAGCAGTTCTTC. The rearrangement joins TRBV9 to TRBJ2-1; 11 nucleotides line up with TRBD2. After removal of 3 bases from V and 0 bases from J, the junction contained 2 bases not matched to a gene. This CDR3 region has 16 residues. CDR1 is SGDLS, CDR2 YYNGEE, per germline.

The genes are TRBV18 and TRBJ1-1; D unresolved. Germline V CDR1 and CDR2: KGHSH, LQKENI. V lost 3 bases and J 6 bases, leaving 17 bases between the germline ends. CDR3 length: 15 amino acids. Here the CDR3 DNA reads TGTGCCAGCTCACCCCCGGTGGCTGAGGGCCCTGAAGCTTTCTTT. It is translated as CASSPPVAEGPEAFF. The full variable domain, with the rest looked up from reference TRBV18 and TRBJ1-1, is NAGVMQNPRHLVRRRGQEARLRCSPMKGHSHVYWYRQLPEEGLKFMVYLQKENIIDESGMPKERFSAEFPKEGPSILRIQQVVRGDSAAYFCASSPPVAEGPEAFFGQGTRLTVV.

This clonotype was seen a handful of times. DNA for the CDR3: TGTGCCAGCAGCCAAGTTGCTCAGAACACCGGGGAGCTGTTTTTT. This encodes CASSQVAQNTGELFF. V gene TRBV14 combines with J gene TRBJ2-2; D unclear. V lost 1 base to trimming and J lost 1 base, with 7 bases between them. Per germline, CDR1 SGHDN and CDR2 FVKESK. This CDR3 comprises 15 residues.

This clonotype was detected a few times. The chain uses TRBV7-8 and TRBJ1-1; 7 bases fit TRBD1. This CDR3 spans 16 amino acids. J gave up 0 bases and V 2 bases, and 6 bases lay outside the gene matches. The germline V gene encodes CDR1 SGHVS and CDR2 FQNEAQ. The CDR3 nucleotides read TGTGCCAGCAGCTTAAGTTCAGGGGGTCTGAACACTGAAGCTTTCTTT. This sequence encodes CASSLSSGGLNTEAFF.

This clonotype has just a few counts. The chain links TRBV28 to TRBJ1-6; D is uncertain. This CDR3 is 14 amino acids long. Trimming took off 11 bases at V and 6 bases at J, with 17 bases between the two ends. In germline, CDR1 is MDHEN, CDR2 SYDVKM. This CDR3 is CAAAGRVSNSPLHF. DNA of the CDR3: TGTGCCGCTGCAGGACGGGTGAGTAATTCACCCCTCCACTTT.

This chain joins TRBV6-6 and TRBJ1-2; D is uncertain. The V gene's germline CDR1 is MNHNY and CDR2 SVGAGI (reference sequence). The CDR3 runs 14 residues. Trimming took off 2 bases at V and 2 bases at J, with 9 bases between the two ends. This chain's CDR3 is CASSYGPGNYGYTF. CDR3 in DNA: TGTGCCAGCAGTTACGGTCCGGGGAACTATGGCTACACCTTC.

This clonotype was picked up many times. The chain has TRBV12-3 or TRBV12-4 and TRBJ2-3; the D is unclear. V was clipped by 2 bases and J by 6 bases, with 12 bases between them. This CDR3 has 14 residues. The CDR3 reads CASSLISPRDTQYF. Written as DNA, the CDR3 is TGTGCCAGCAGTTTAATATCCCCGCGCGATACGCAGTATTTT.

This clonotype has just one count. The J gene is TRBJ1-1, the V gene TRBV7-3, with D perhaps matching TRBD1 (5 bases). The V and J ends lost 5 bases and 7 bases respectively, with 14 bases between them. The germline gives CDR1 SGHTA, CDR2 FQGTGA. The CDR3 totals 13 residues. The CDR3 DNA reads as TGTGCCAGCAGCCAACTGACAGACAGTGAAGCTTTCTTT. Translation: CASSQLTDSEAFF.